The following is a TCR beta chain sequence with its context. This clonotype qualifies as medium-sized (0.01 to 0.1%). No cognate antigen has been identified for it. There are no base qualities to consult, and no much larger clone falls within one base. The data are from a study of tumor and adjacent non-tumor tissue in lung cancer (dated by TCRdb to between 2017 and 2018). General notes on the study: By cancer type, the cohort comprised 12 to 13 adenocarcinoma patients, a couple of squamous cell carcinoma patients and 1 small cell lung cancer patient. Using bulk TCRbeta repertoires from around 14 lung cancer patients, the study set lung tumor tissue side by side with matched distant non-tumor lung tissue. Sequencing generated a total of some 130 million productive TCRbeta reads, averaging about 4.17 million reads per sample. Around 30 paired specimens, one tumor and one normal lung sample per patient, were profiled by TCRbeta CDR3 sequencing. The roughly 15 patients were aged about 30 to 76 years, included around 10 men and 5 women, and had TNM stage I to III disease. Overall study outcomes, separate from this receptor: With only around 15 patients in the cohort, the authors noted that larger samples and more detailed clinical data are needed. The top 100 clones made up a significantly larger cumulative share of the repertoire in normal lung than in tumor tissue. Significantly higher TCR diversity was found in younger patients, and higher tumor TCR diversity was associated with shorter overall and disease-free survival. Peripheral blood was not sequenced, so blood TCRbeta repertoires in these lung cancer patients were not examined. TCR diversity (inverse Simpson) was significantly higher in tumor than in normal lung tissue (roughly 430 vs 170, P = 0.0075, Mann-Whitney U test). Neither the sequencing platform nor unique molecular identifiers are mentioned in the methods.

Library preparation employed multiplex PCR. For sequencing, an Illumina HiSeq 2500 was employed. TCRbeta libraries were built by three rounds of nested PCR using primers (Table S4), following protocols modified from ARM-PCR. Before sequencing, PCR products of 200-500 bp were excised from the gel and purified with the QIAquick gel extraction kit. As for how the authors treated the data: Trimmomatic was used to clean the reads, FLASH merged the cleaned reads into complete CDR3 sequences, and MiTCR assigned the sequences to V(D)J germline segments. Clonal diversity was computed as the inverse Simpson's index with VDJtools. Productive reads were defined as in-frame sequences without a premature stop codon. The raw public reads went through TCRdb reprocessing: fastp at Q25, MiXCR clone calling, in-frame beta chains kept. Each entry is one CDR3 protein sequence, shown with its most common DNA and genes. For this entry, the V and J calls and clone size follow TCRdb and not the study's own pipeline. This sample lists approximately 120,000 distinct CDR3 sequences; about 66% were detected once. The ten top clones hold 9.5% to 15% of the sample.

Bulk unsorted tissue served as the source for RNA extraction, and RNA quality was assessed using a NanoDrop ND-1000 and an Agilent 2100. Donors were newly diagnosed lung cancer patients admitted for thoracic surgery in China between August and November 2014, without prior chemotherapy. Patients who had received previous radiotherapy or chemotherapy, or who had another concurrent cancer, were excluded from the study. Surgical tissue pieces of about 1-2 cm3 were preserved in RNAlater solution and were kept at -80 degrees C until use. Sequences DFQATT (CDR1) and SNEGSKA (CDR2) are obtained from the germline V gene (reference sequence). From its cysteine to its phenylalanine, the CDR3 spans 13 amino acids. The kept DNA is CDR3 alone, 39 bases in frame from the first base. Trimming takes 6 bases off V and 5 bases off J; junction bases not matched to a gene: 7.

This chain is built from TRBV20-1 and TRBJ2-1; 7 bases in between match TRBD2. This receptor was identified in a man aged 25-40 years with non-small cell lung cancer. The sample taken for sequencing was lung tumor tissue. At the DNA level, the sequence is TGCAGTGCCGTCGGGGAGGGCAACAATGAGCAGTTCTTC. Translated, this gives CSAVGEGNNEQFF.